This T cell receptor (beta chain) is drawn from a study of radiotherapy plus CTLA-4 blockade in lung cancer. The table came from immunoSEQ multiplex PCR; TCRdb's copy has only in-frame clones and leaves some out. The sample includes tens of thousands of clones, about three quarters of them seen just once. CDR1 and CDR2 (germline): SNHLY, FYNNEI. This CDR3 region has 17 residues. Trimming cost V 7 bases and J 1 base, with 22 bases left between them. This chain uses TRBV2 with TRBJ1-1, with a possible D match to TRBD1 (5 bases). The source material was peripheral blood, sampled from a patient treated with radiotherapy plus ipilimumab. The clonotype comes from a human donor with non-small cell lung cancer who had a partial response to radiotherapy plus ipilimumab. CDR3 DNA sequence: TGTGCCAGCAAAGGTAGTCTGGGGCCCTCTTCGAACACTGAAGCTTTCTTT. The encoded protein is CASKGSLGPSSNTEAFF.